This TCR beta chain was found in a study of shared clonotypes between healthy human individuals. This CDR3 region has 11 residues. Trimming stripped 4 bases from V and 4 bases from J, with 7 bases between. Per the germline V gene, CDR1 is SQVTM and CDR2 is ANQGSEA. Naive CD8 cells, CD45RO-negative and positively selected for CCR7, excluded terminally differentiated effector memory CD45RA+ cells. Using immunoSEQ multiplex PCR, the repertoire was profiled, and TCRdb retains in-frame clones only, with some absent. Of millions of clones in the sample, about 94% were seen once. The chain joins TRBV29-1 to TRBJ1-1; D is undetermined. The sequenced sample consisted of naive CD8+ T cells sorted from blood. The TCR sequence derives from a man younger than 35 in good health. The CDR3 bases are TGCAGCGTTGTTGACTCCACTGAAGCTTTCTTT. It yields the protein CSVVDSTEAFF. Full variable domain (missing parts from reference TRBV29-1 and TRBJ1-1): SAVISQKPSRDICQRGTSLTIQCQVDSQVTMMFWYRQQPGQSLTLIATANQGSEATYESGFVIDKFPISRPNLTFSTLTVSNMSPEDSSIYLCSVVDSTEAFFGQGTRLTVV.